The next 14 T cell receptor beta chains were all read from a single sample in a study of spatial heterogeneity in lung cancer. The time point here: sample taken at primary tumor resection. The study sequenced unsorted whole RNA from tumor, nontumor lung or frozen PBMC. From the 5' RACE reads, TCRdb called clonotypes with MiXCR, one entry per CDR3 protein. The table lists 50,000 or so distinct CDR3 sequences, about 7.4% of them singletons. The sample in question was PBMCs, obtained at surgery. These receptor sequences come from a female donor with early-stage non-small cell lung cancer.

As concerns this clonotype: A junction boundary mismatches the germline segment, possibly from a read error. The chain has TRBV6-6 and TRBJ1-1; 7 bases align to TRBD1. CDR3 length: 17 residues. Germline CDR1 and CDR2: MNHNY and SVGAGI (reference sequence). CDR3 loop: CASSYYRGRPMNTEALF. The CDR3 DNA is TGTGCCAGCAGCTATTACAGGGGCCGGCCCATGAACACTGAAGCTTTATTT.

The chain employs TRBV3-1 and TRBJ1-2; D is perhaps TRBD1 (6 bases). The CDR3 is made up of 11 amino acids. The germline V gene encodes CDR1 LGHDT and CDR2 YNNKEL (reference sequence). V was clipped by 8 bases and J by 4 bases, with 8 bases between them. This chain's CDR3 is CASEGGYGYTF. The CDR3 DNA reads as TGTGCCAGCGAGGGGGGCTATGGCTACACCTTC. Drawing the rest from reference TRBV3-1 and TRBJ1-2, the complete variable domain is DTAVSQTPKYLVTQMGNDKSIKCEQNLGHDTMYWYKQDSKKFLKIMFSYNNKELIINETVPNRFSPKSPDKAHLNLHINSLELGDSAVYFCASEGGYGYTFGSGTRLTVV.

This clonotype occurred a few times. The rearrangement links TRBV6-6 to TRBJ2-7, with TRBD2 identical over 15 bases. Germline assignment: CDR1 MNHNY and CDR2 SVGAGI (reference sequence). The trim removed 7 bases at V and 3 bases at J, leaving 16 bases unmatched. The CDR3 covers 19 residues. The CDR3 region is CASTNGRGLAGGRNYEQYF. The DNA for the CDR3 is TGTGCCAGCACTAACGGTCGGGGACTAGCGGGGGGCCGGAACTACGAGCAGTACTTC.

This clonotype came up once. A much larger clone lies one base from this, so it may be a read error. The chain is built from TRBV5-1 and TRBJ2-2; possible D gene TRBD1, 6 bases. The V and J ends lost 9 bases and 6 bases respectively, with 24 bases between them. The CDR3 runs 16 residues. CDR1 and CDR2 from the germline V gene are SGHRS and YFSETQ. The CDR3 coding sequence is TGCGCCAACAGGTTACTAGGACAGCCACTCGCCGGGGAGCTGTTTTTT. Its protein product is CANRLLGQPLAGELFF.

Judged by abundance, this clonotype is medium-sized (0.01 to 0.1%). The V and J genes are TRBV7-2 and TRBJ2-7; perhaps TRBD1 as D (6 bases). Germline-derived CDR1 and CDR2 are SGHTA and FQGNSA. CDR3 length: 14 amino acids. The V and J ends lost 3 bases and 2 bases respectively, with 11 bases between them. In DNA, the CDR3 is TGTGCCAGCAGCTTTGGCAGGGGCACCTACGAGCAGTACTTC. Residues: CASSFGRGTYEQYF. The full variable domain, its missing parts supplied by reference TRBV7-2 and TRBJ2-7, is GAGVSQSPSNKVTEKGKDVELRCDPISGHTALYWYRQSLGQGLEFLIYFQGNSAPDKSGLPSDRFSAERTGGSVSTLTIQRTQQEDSAVYLCASSFGRGTYEQYFGPGTRLTVT.

This clonotype has only a few counts. This chain connects TRBV23-1 to TRBJ2-7; D unresolved. Being an ORF, TRBV23-1 has a function that is uncertain. V was pared by 2 bases and J by 2 bases, with 13 bases between. The CDR3 contains 15 residues. CDR3 DNA sequence: TGCGCCAGCAGTCAACTTCCCCAGGACCCCTACGAGCAGTACTTC. This encodes CASSQLPQDPYEQYF.

There are a few counts of this clonotype. The rearrangement uses TRBV7-2 and TRBJ1-5; D not certain. Trimming took off 2 bases at V and 4 bases at J, with 12 bases between the two ends. Germline CDR1 reads SGHTA; CDR2 reads FQGNSA. This CDR3 is built from 15 residues. CDR3 bases: TGTGCCAGCAGCTTATTCGGCGGCGTTAATCAGCCCCAGCATTTT. Translated: CASSLFGGVNQPQHF. Complete variable domain (other parts from reference TRBV7-2 and TRBJ1-5): GAGVSQSPSNKVTEKGKDVELRCDPISGHTALYWYRQSLGQGLEFLIYFQGNSAPDKSGLPSDRFSAERTGGSVSTLTIQRTQQEDSAVYLCASSLFGGVNQPQHFGDGTRLSIL.

The chain is built from TRBV5-1 and TRBJ2-3; D is uncertain. Trimming cost V 4 bases and J 4 bases, with 10 bases left between them. Germline CDR1 and CDR2: SGHRS and YFSETQ. CDR3 size: 13 residues. The CDR3 loop is CASSSDLADTQYF. The CDR3 DNA reads TGCGCCAGCAGCAGCGATCTAGCAGATACGCAGTATTTT. Looking up the rest from reference TRBV5-1 and TRBJ2-3 gives the full variable domain: KAGVTQTPRYLIKTRGQQVTLSCSPISGHRSVSWYQQTPGQGLQFLFEYFSETQRNKGNFPGRFSGRQFSNSRSEMNVSTLELGDSALYLCASSSDLADTQYFGPGTRLTVL.

In its sample, this clonotype was seen many times. J is TRBJ1-5 and V is TRBV18, with 7 bases aligning to TRBD1. CDR1 KGHSH and CDR2 LQKENI come from the germline V gene. The CDR3 covers 17 residues. V was pared by 2 bases and J by 2 bases, with 9 bases of the junction left unmatched. Here the CDR3 reads CASSPGRGDSGNQPQHF. As DNA, the CDR3 is TGTGCCAGCTCACCAGGCAGGGGGGATAGTGGCAATCAGCCCCAGCATTTT.

This clonotype was seen a handful of times. The V call is TRBV12-3 or TRBV12-4, the J call TRBJ1-5; D call uncertain. V lost 2 bases to trimming and J lost 0 bases, with 8 bases between them. The CDR3 consists of 15 residues. The CDR3 bases are TGTGCCAGCAGTTTACGGGGAGATAGCAATCAGCCCCAGCATTTT. This codes for CASSLRGDSNQPQHF.

The chain has TRBV12-3 or TRBV12-4 and TRBJ2-6, with D possibly called TRBD1 or TRBD2 (5 bases each). CDR3 length equals 17 residues. The ends were cut back, 5 bases at V and 1 base at J, with 15 bases in the middle. CDR3 DNA sequence: TGTGCCAGCAGTCCCCCAGCAGGGAGATCTGGGGCCAACGTCCTGACTTTC. Its protein product is CASSPPAGRSGANVLTF.

The chain recombines TRBV7-2 with TRBJ2-5; D is undetermined. The germline CDR1 and CDR2 sequences are SGHTA and FQGNSA. V lost 5 bases to trimming and J lost 5 bases, with 9 bases between them. The CDR3 length is 12 residues. The DNA for the CDR3 is TGTGCCAGCAGCCGAGGATGGGAGACCCAGTACTTC. Encoded protein: CASSRGWETQYF.

This rearrangement joins TRBV7-3 to TRBJ2-2; D is uncertain. Trimming shortened V by 6 bases and J by 1 base, and 18 bases separated the two germline ends. Germline V lookup: CDR1 SGHTA, CDR2 FQGTGA. CDR3 length: 17 amino acids. This CDR3 reads CASSLFGGVGNTGELFF. In DNA form, the CDR3 reads TGTGCCAGCAGTCTCTTTGGTGGGGTCGGGAACACCGGGGAGCTGTTTTTT.

The V gene is TRBV20-1, the J gene TRBJ1-6; TRBD1 might be the D (5 bases). Germline CDR1 reads DFQATT; CDR2 reads SNEGSKA (reference sequence). This CDR3 region has 15 residues. V lost 1 base and J lost 6, with 13 bases in between. The CDR3 spells CSARGSQGLNSPLHF. The CDR3 bases are TGCAGTGCTAGAGGGTCCCAGGGCCTTAATTCACCCCTCCACTTT.